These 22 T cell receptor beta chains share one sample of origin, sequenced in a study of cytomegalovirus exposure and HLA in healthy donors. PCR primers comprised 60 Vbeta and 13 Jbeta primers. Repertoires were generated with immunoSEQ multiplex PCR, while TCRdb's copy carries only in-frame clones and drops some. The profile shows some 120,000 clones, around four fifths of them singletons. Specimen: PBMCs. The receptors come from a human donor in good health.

For the CDR3, the DNA is TGTGCCAGCAGTTCACCGCTAAACAGGGAGCATGGCTACGAGCAGTACTTC. This sequence encodes CASSSPLNREHGYEQYF. This sequence joins TRBV28 and TRBJ2-7, with TRBD1 as a possible D gene (6 bases). This CDR3 is built from 17 residues. Trimming left V 4 bases short and J 3 bases short, with 22 bases between. The germline V gene has CDR1 MDHEN and CDR2 SYDVKM.

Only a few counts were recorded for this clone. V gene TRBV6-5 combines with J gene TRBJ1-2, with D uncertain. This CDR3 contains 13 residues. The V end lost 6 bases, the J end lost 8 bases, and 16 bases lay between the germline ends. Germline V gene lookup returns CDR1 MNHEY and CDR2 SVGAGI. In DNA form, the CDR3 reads TGTGCCAGCAGCCCGGACGGGGTTCGGGGCTACACCTTC. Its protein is CASSPDGVRGYTF.

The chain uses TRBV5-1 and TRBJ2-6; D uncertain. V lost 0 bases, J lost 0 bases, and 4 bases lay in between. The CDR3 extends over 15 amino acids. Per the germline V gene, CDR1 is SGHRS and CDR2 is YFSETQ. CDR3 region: CASSLDNSGANVLTF. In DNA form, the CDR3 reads TGCGCCAGCAGCTTGGACAACTCTGGGGCCAACGTCCTGACTTTC.

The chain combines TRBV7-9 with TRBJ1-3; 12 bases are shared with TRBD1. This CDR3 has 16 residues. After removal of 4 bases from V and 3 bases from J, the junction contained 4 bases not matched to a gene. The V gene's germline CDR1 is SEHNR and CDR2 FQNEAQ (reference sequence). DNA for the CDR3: TGTGCCAGCAGCTCCGGGACAGGGGGCAGTGGAAACACCATATATTTT. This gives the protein CASSSGTGGSGNTIYF.

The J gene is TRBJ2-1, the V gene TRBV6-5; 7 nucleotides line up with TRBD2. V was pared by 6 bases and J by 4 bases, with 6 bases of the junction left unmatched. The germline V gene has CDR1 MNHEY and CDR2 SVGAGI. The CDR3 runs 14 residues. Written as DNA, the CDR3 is TGTGCCAGCAGCCCCGGGACTACTTACAATGAGCAGTTCTTC. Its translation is CASSPGTTYNEQFF.

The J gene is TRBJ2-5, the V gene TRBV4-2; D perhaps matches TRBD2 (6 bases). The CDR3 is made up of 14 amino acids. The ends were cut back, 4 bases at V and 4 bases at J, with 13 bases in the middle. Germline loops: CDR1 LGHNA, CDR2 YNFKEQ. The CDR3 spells CASSPLEGRETQYF. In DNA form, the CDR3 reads TGTGCCAGCAGCCCGTTGGAGGGGCGAGAGACCCAGTACTTC.

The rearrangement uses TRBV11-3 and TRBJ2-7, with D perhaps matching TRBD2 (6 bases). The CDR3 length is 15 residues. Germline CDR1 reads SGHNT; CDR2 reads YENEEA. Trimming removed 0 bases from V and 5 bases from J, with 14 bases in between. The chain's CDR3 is CASSLESGGRHEQYF. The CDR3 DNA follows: TGTGCCAGCAGCTTAGAGTCCGGGGGTCGCCACGAGCAGTACTTC.

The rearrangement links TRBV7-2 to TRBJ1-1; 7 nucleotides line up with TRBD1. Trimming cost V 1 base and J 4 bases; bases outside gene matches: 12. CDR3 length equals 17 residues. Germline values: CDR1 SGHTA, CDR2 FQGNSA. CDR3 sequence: CASSLDRVPGGSTEAFF. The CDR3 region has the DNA TGTGCCAGCAGCTTAGATAGGGTGCCAGGGGGGTCCACTGAAGCTTTCTTT.

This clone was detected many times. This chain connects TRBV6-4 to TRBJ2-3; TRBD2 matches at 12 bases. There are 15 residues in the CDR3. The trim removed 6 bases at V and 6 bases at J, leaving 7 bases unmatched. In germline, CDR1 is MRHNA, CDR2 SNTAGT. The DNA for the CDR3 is TGTGCCAGCAGACGACTAGCGGGGGATTTCGATACGCAGTATTTT. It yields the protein CASRRLAGDFDTQYF.

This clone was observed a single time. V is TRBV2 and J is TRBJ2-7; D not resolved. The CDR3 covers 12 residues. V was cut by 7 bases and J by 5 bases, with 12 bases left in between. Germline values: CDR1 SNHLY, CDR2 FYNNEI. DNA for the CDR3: TGTGCCAGCATCCGGCAGGCGCACGAGCAGTACTTC. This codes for CASIRQAHEQYF.

DNA of the CDR3: TGTGCTAGTGGTTTGATAAACTACGAGCAGTACTTC. Its protein product is CASGLINYEQYF. The chain joins TRBV12-5 to TRBJ2-7, with D unresolved. Germline V gene data show CDR1 as LGHNT and CDR2 as FRNRAP. V was trimmed by 2 bases and J by 3 bases, leaving 5 bases between them. This CDR3 has 12 amino acids.

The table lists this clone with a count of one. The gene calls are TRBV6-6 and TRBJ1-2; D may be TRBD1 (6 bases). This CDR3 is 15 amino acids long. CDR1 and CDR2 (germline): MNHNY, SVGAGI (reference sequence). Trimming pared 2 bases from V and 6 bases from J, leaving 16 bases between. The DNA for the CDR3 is TGTGCCAGCAGTTACACGTTAGGGGGTGAGGATGGCTACACCTTC. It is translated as CASSYTLGGEDGYTF.

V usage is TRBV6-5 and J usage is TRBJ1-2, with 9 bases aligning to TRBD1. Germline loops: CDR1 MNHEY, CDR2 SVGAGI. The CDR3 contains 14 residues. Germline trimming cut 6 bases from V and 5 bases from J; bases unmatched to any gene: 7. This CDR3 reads CASSLEGQGYGYTF. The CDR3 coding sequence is TGTGCCAGCAGCCTAGAGGGACAGGGATATGGCTACACCTTC.

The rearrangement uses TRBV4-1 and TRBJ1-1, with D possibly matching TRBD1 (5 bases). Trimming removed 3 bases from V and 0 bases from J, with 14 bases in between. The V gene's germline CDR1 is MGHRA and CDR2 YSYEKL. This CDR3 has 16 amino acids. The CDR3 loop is CASSHSGDSMNTEAFF. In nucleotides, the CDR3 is TGCGCCAGCAGCCATTCGGGCGACAGTATGAACACTGAAGCTTTCTTT.

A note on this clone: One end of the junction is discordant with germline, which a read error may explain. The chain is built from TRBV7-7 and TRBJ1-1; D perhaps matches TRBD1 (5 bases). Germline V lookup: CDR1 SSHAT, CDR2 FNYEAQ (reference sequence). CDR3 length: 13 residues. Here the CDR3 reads CASSLVPGQEAFF. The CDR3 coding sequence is TGTGCTAGCAGCTTAGTTCCAGGGCAGGAAGCTTTCTTT.

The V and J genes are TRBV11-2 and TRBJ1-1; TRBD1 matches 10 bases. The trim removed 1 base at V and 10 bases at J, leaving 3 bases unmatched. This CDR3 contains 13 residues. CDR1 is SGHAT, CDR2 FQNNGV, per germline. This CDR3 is CASSLAGTGVAFF. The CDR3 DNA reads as TGTGCCAGCAGCTTAGCCGGGACAGGGGTAGCTTTCTTT.

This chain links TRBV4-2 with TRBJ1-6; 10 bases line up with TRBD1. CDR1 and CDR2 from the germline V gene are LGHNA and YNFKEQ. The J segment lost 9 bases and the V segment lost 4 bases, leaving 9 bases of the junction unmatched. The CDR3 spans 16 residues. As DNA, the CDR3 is TGTGCCAGCAGCCGCGACCCGGGACAGGGGAGTTCACCCCTCCACTTT. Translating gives CASSRDPGQGSSPLHF.

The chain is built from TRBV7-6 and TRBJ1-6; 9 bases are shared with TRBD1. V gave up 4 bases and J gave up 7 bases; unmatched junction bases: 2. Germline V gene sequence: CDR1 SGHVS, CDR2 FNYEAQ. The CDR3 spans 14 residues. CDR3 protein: CASSSGQGNSPLHF. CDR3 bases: TGTGCCAGCAGCTCGGGACAGGGAAATTCACCCCTCCACTTT.

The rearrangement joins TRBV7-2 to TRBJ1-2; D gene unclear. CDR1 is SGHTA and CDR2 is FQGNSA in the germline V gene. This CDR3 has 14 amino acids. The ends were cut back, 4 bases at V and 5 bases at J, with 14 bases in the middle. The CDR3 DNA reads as TGTGCCAGCAGCTGGTTTCACAGACTATATGGCTACACCTTC. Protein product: CASSWFHRLYGYTF.

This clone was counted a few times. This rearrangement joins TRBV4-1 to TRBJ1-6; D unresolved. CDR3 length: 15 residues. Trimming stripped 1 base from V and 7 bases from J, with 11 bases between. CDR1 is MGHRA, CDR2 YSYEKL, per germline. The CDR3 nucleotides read TGCGCCAGCAGCCAAGTACAGTATTACAATTCACCCCTCCACTTT. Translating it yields CASSQVQYYNSPLHF.

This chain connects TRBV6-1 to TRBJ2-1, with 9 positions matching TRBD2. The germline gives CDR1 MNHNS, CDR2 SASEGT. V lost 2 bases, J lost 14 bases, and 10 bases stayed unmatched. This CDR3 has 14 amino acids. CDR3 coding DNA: TGTGCCAGCAGTGAATGGCGGGGGGGCCGTTCTAAGTTCTTC. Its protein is CASSEWRGGRSKFF.

The CDR3 spells CASSRDSYSNQPQHF. In DNA, the CDR3 is TGTGCCAGCAGCCGAGACAGCTATAGCAATCAGCCCCAGCATTTT. The rearrangement links TRBV6-5 to TRBJ1-5, with D tentatively TRBD1 (5 bases). The V and J ends lost 6 bases and 0 bases respectively, with 12 bases between them. Germline V lookup: CDR1 MNHEY, CDR2 SVGAGI. CDR3 length equals 15 residues.